Presented here are 21 T cell receptor beta chains from one specimen sequenced in a study of identical twins. TCRdb fed the 5' RACE reads into MiXCR, producing one record per CDR3 protein. There are 350,000 to 500,000 distinct CDR3 sequences in the sample; roughly 18% occur only once, and roughly 12% lies in the top ten. The specimen sequenced was naive T cells sorted from blood. Receptors were obtained from a man aged 45-60 years in good health.

This clonotype was seen only a few times. The chain joins TRBV20-1 to TRBJ2-3; the match to TRBD2 covers 9 bases. After removal of 3 bases from V and 7 bases from J, the junction contained 8 bases not matched to a gene. This CDR3 has 14 amino acids. Germline lookup yields CDR1 DFQATT and CDR2 SNEGSKA (reference sequence). CDR3 coding DNA: TGCAGTGCTAGTAGTAGCGGGAGTTCAAATACGCAGTATTTT. Its protein product is CSASSSGSSNTQYF.

Many counts were recorded for this clonotype. The V gene is TRBV9, the J gene TRBJ2-7, with D tentatively TRBD1 (7 bases). CDR1 is SGDLS and CDR2 is YYNGEE in the germline V gene. Trimming took 5 bases from V and 2 from J, leaving 14 bases between them. The CDR3 spans 14 residues. The CDR3 nucleotides are TGTGCCAGCAGTGGAGGGGGCGAAACCTACGAGCAGTACTTC. Its protein is CASSGGGETYEQYF.

The table lists this clonotype with a few counts. This chain links TRBV11-2 with TRBJ2-7; D call uncertain. The germline CDR1 and CDR2 sequences are SGHAT and FQNNGV. CDR3 length: 12 residues. V was shortened by 1 base and J by 4 bases, with 5 bases between the two germline ends. The CDR3 nucleotides read TGTGCCAGCAGCTTAGTATTTTACGAGCAGTACTTC. Its translation is CASSLVFYEQYF.

This clonotype was detected only a few times. The genes are TRBV20-1 and TRBJ2-7; TRBD2 agrees at 13 bases. Germline assignment: CDR1 DFQATT and CDR2 SNEGSKA (reference sequence). CDR3 length equals 15 residues. Trimming at V came to 7 bases and at J to 6 bases, leaving 12 bases not matched to a gene. In DNA, the CDR3 is TGCAGTGAGGCAGTACTAGCGGGAGGGCGGGTCGAGCAGTACTTC. This encodes CSEAVLAGGRVEQYF.

This clonotype was counted between two and nine times. The chain carries TRBV6-6 and TRBJ2-7; D may be TRBD1 (6 bases). Germline V gene lookup returns CDR1 MNHNY and CDR2 SVGAGI (reference sequence). V gave up 2 bases and J gave up 7 bases, with 12 bases separating them. The CDR3 consists of 13 residues. The CDR3 protein is CASSYTGSDEQYF. Written as DNA, the CDR3 is TGTGCCAGCAGTTACACAGGGTCTGATGAGCAGTACTTC.

The table lists this clonotype with many counts. This chain connects TRBV11-2 to TRBJ2-2; 7 bases align to TRBD1. With 5 bases clipped from V and 5 bases from J, the junction kept 5 bases outside the gene matches. The length of the CDR3 is 14 residues. CDR1 and CDR2 (germline): SGHAT, FQNNGV. DNA of the CDR3: TGTGCCAGCAGCATTGTCAGGGGGACCGGGGAGCTGTTTTTT. Translating gives CASSIVRGTGELFF.

V is TRBV20-1 and J is TRBJ1-1; D may be TRBD1 (5 bases). Germline assignment: CDR1 DFQATT and CDR2 SNEGSKA (reference sequence). Trimming pared 3 bases from V and 0 bases from J, leaving 11 bases between. The CDR3 has 14 amino acids. This CDR3 is CSASEGPLNTEAFF. CDR3 sequence (DNA): TGCAGTGCTAGCGAGGGGCCACTGAACACTGAAGCTTTCTTT.

The chain combines TRBV4-1 with TRBJ2-7, with D uncertain. The CDR3 spans 15 residues. Trimming cost V 4 bases and J 1 base, with 14 bases left between them. CDR1 MGHRA and CDR2 YSYEKL come from the germline V gene. The CDR3 bases are TGCGCCAGCAGCCCAAGGCAAGTGGGGTCCTACGAGCAGTACTTC. This translates into CASSPRQVGSYEQYF.

This rearrangement joins TRBV14 to TRBJ2-1; D is possibly TRBD1 (5 bases). V was clipped by 1 base and J by 10 bases, with 17 bases between them. The CDR3 is 15 amino acids. Germline values: CDR1 SGHDN, CDR2 FVKESK. The CDR3 loop is CASSQGGLVNQEQFF. DNA of the CDR3: TGTGCCAGCAGCCAAGGGGGCCTTGTCAATCAGGAGCAGTTCTTC.

This rearrangement joins TRBV6-1 to TRBJ2-3; possible D gene TRBD1, 5 bases. Germline V gene data show CDR1 as MNHNS and CDR2 as SASEGT. V was trimmed by 5 bases and J by 4 bases, leaving 10 bases between them. This CDR3 spans 13 amino acids. The CDR3 DNA reads as TGTGCCAGCAGTCTTTACAGGTCAGATACGCAGTATTTT. Translating it yields CASSLYRSDTQYF.

This clonotype was found many times. The chain joins TRBV5-6 to TRBJ1-4; D gene ambiguous. CDR1 is SGHDT, CDR2 YYEEEE, per germline. The CDR3 totals 15 residues. Trimming shortened V by 0 bases and J by 3 bases, and 9 bases separated the two germline ends. CDR3 bases: TGTGCCAGCAGCTTGGCTTCGTACCCTAATGAAAAACTGTTTTTT. This sequence encodes CASSLASYPNEKLFF.

The chain links TRBV3-1 to TRBJ2-1, with 12 positions matching TRBD2. V shed 8 bases and J 3 bases; nucleotides not matched to a gene: 11. Germline V gene sequence: CDR1 LGHDT, CDR2 YNNKEL (reference sequence). This CDR3 comprises 17 residues. CDR3 loop: CASRGLAGSPHYNEQFF. In DNA, the CDR3 is TGTGCCAGCCGTGGACTAGCGGGGTCCCCCCACTACAATGAGCAGTTCTTC.

The chain has TRBV18 and TRBJ1-3; no clear D gene. The germline V gene encodes CDR1 KGHSH and CDR2 LQKENI. With 3 bases removed from V and 3 bases from J, the gap between germline ends came to 9 bases. The CDR3 sequence is 14 residues long. DNA for the CDR3: TGTGCCAGCTCACCCCCGGTTCTTGGAAACACCATATATTTT. This sequence encodes CASSPPVLGNTIYF.

This clonotype was counted between two and nine times. This chain joins TRBV15 and TRBJ2-7, with no clear D. This CDR3 is 13 amino acids long. Germline CDR1 and CDR2: LNHNV and YYDKDF (reference sequence). Trimming shortened V by 0 bases and J by 2 bases, and 5 bases separated the two germline ends. The chain's CDR3 is CATSRDATYEQYF. Here the CDR3 DNA reads TGTGCCACCAGCAGAGATGCCACCTACGAGCAGTACTTC.

Here the CDR3 reads CASRKGLAVTDTQYF. The CDR3 nucleotides read TGTGCCAGCAGAAAGGGACTAGCGGTTACAGATACGCAGTATTTT. The chain employs TRBV6-1 and TRBJ2-3, with 11 bases fitting TRBD2. V dropped 6 bases and J dropped 3; count of bases not matched to a gene: 5. This CDR3 is 15 amino acids long. Germline values: CDR1 MNHNS, CDR2 SASEGT.

This clonotype was recorded many times. CDR3 in DNA: TGCGCCAGCAGCCAAGACCCTACGGTACGGGATACGCAGTATTTT. Amino acid sequence: CASSQDPTVRDTQYF. The rearrangement uses TRBV4-3 and TRBJ2-3; D call uncertain. CDR3 length: 15 amino acids. CDR1 and CDR2 from the germline V gene are LGHNA and YSLEER. The V end was cut by 0 bases, the J end by 6 bases, with 13 bases between.

This clonotype was seen at least ten times. The J gene is TRBJ2-7, the V gene TRBV6-5; no definite D call. The CDR3 contains 16 residues. Germline V CDR1 and CDR2: MNHEY, SVGAGI. V lost 0 bases and J lost 2, with 14 bases in between. The CDR3 coding sequence is TGTGCCAGCAGTTACTCGATTTTGGACGGAACCTACGAGCAGTACTTC. Protein: CASSYSILDGTYEQYF.

This clonotype occurred many times. This chain connects TRBV28 to TRBJ2-1; 7 positions agree with TRBD2. Trimming took 3 bases from V and 4 from J; bases not matched to a gene: 6. Germline V lookup: CDR1 MDHEN, CDR2 SYDVKM. There are 15 residues in the CDR3. CDR3 nucleotide sequence: TGTGCCAGCAGTTTTGAGCTAGCGGATTACAATGAGCAGTTCTTC. It codes for CASSFELADYNEQFF.

V usage is TRBV29-1 and J usage is TRBJ2-3; TRBD2 matches 11 bases. This CDR3 region has 15 residues. The V and J ends lost 6 bases and 0 bases, in that order; junction bases with no gene match: 5. Germline V gene data show CDR1 as SQVTM and CDR2 as ANQGSEA. The CDR3 nucleotides are TGCAGCGTCGGGGGGACTAGCGGAAGCACAGATACGCAGTATTTT. Its protein product is CSVGGTSGSTDTQYF.

V and J are TRBV4-2 and TRBJ1-6; TRBD1 matches at 7 bases. CDR1 and CDR2 (germline): LGHNA, YNFKEQ. V gave up 1 base and J gave up 6 bases; unmatched junction bases: 9. The length of the CDR3 is 17 residues. CDR3 in amino acids: CASSQAQGGIGNSPLHF. DNA of the CDR3: TGTGCCAGCAGCCAAGCGCAGGGGGGTATTGGTAATTCACCCCTCCACTTT.

This clonotype was observed many times. The chain carries TRBV19 and TRBJ2-7, with 7 bases that match TRBD1. After removal of 7 bases from V and 2 bases from J, the junction contained 8 bases not matched to a gene. The CDR3 sequence is 14 residues long. CDR1 is LNHDA and CDR2 is SQIVND in the germline V gene (reference sequence). The chain's CDR3 is CASTPDRWTYEQYF. The DNA of the CDR3 is TGTGCCAGTACCCCGGACAGGTGGACCTACGAGCAGTACTTC.